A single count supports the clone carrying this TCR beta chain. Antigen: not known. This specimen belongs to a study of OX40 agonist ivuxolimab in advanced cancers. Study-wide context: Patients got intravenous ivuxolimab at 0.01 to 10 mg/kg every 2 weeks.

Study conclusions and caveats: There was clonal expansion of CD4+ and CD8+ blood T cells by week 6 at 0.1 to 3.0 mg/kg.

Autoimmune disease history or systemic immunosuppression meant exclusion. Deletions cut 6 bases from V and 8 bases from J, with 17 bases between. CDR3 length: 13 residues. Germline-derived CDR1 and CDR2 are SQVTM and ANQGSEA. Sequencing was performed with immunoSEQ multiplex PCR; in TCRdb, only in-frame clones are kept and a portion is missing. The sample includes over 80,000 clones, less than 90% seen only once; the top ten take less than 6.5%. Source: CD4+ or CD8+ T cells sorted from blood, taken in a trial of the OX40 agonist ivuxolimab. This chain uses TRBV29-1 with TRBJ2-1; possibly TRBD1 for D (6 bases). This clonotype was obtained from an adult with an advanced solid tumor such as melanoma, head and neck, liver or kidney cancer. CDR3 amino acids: CSVPGHPADEQFF. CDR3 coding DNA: TGCAGCGTCCCGGGACACCCCGCGGATGAGCAGTTCTTC.